This T cell receptor (beta chain) was sequenced for a study of TIL therapy for anti-PD-1-resistant metastatic lung cancer (dated by TCRdb to 2020 to 2022). Context from the whole study: A median age of approximately 50 years (range about 38-85) and a median tumor PD-L1 proportion score of roughly 6% were recorded among enrolled patients. T cell receptor beta sequencing of tumor and peripheral blood was used to follow clonotypes across the tumor, the expanded TIL product and serial blood samples. Most of the cohort had lung adenocarcinoma, including a few EGFR-mutant tumors and two ALK-rearranged tumors, and half of the patients were either current or former smokers. Across the cohort, whole-exome sequencing showed a median non-synonymous tumor mutation burden of 1.5 mutations per megabase. General findings and caveats noted by the study authors: Generalizability was limited because the cohort was highly selected, with more treatment-naive, never-smoker and oncogene-addicted patients included than is typical. The study protocol defined all tumor marker inferences as exploratory. TIL culture showed high clonal turnover, with many enriched product clones undetected in the baseline tumor, suggesting clonal contraction rather than faithful expansion. Higher clonality and lower diversity were observed in expanded TIL cultures than in baseline intratumoral T cells (median clonality around 5.7% vs 31%, p < 0.0001).

CDR3 length: 14 amino acids, cysteine to phenylalanine. Of all the DNA, just the CDR3 is kept, 42 bases in frame from base 1. Based on the germline V gene (reference sequence), the CDR1 and CDR2 sequences are MNHNY and SVGAGI. Compared with germline, V lacks 7 bases and J lacks 6 bases; bases without a gene match: 8. The time point label on this specimen signifies: pre-treatment sample, taken before nivolumab and TIL therapy. The baseline tumor samples, taken from the same resection that was used to grow TIL, were excised metastases, most often pleural nodules or supraclavicular lymph nodes. Tumors were collected before any PD-1/PD-L1 blockade, after which patients were given nivolumab, and patients who progressed were given lymphodepletion, an infusion of expanded TIL and IL-2. A phase I trial run at two centers enrolled adults with stage 4 NSCLC between October 2017 and 2020. The samples were obtained from a phase I trial that was single-arm and open-label and tested tumor-infiltrating lymphocyte therapy combined with nivolumab in advanced non-small cell lung cancer. Portions of each resected tumor were snap-frozen in liquid nitrogen and stored at -80 °C. Tumor regions of interest were selected on H&E sections using laser-capture macrodissection, ground into 15 mg aliquots, and extracted using Qiagen Allprep kits.

As to this clone: This clone's antigen is unknown. The sample holds no much larger clone one base away, and base qualities are not on file.

TCR beta CDR3 regions were amplified from genomic DNA by bias-controlled multiplex PCR with the immunoSEQ v3 hsTCRB kit. TCR libraries were sequenced on an Illumina NextSeq 500 to approximately 2 million read pairs for survey level or about 5-6.5 million for deep level. On the study's bioinformatics: V, D and J genes were assigned, non-productive sequences were removed, and clonality was reported by immunoSEQ Analyzer software. To compare repertoires between infused TIL and blood, productive Simpson clonality was used along with the Morisita overlap index of productive TRB rearrangements. TCRdb took over this immuneACCESS table, retaining in-frame rearrangements with V and J assigned. Such tables are incomplete; in checked studies, under half of the missing clones stem from an unresolved V gene, and the remainder is unexplained. V, J and clone size derive from that table, while D and trimming were established from the DNA sequence. The sample table lists roughly 50,000 clones, 65% to 80% of them with a count of one. Of the sample, approximately 5.6% is held by the ten largest clones.

Here the sequenced sample was tumor tissue, taken at baseline. This TCR was sampled from a person aged 25-79 years with non-small cell lung cancer. This chain is built from TRBV6-6 and TRBJ2-3, with TRBD2 identical over 9 junction bases. CDR3 loop: CASKDSGGSDTQYF. The sequence in DNA is TGTGCCAGCAAGGATAGCGGGGGATCGGATACGCAGTATTTT.